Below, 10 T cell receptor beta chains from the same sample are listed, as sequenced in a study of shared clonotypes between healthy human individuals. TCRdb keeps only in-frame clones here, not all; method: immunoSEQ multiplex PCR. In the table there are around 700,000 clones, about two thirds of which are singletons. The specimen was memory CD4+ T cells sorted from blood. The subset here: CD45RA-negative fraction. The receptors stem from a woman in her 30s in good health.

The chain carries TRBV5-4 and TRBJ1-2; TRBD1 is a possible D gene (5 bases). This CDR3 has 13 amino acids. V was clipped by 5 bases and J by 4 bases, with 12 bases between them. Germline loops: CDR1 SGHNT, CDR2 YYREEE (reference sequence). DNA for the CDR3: TGTGCCAGCAGTCTGGGGGGAGGCTATGGCTACACCTTC. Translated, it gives CASSLGGGYGYTF.

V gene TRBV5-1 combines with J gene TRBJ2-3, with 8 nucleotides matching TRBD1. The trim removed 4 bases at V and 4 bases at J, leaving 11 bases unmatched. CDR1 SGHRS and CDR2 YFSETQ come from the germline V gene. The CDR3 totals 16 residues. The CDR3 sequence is CASSRAGGLGPDTQYF. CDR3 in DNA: TGCGCCAGCAGCCGCGCAGGGGGCCTGGGACCAGATACGCAGTATTTT.

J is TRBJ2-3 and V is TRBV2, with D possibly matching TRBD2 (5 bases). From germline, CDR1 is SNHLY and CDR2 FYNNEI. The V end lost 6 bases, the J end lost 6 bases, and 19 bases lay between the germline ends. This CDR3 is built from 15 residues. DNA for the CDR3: TGTGCCAGCAGGAGGGAGAGAAATGTTGCCGATACGCAGTATTTT. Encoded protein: CASRRERNVADTQYF.

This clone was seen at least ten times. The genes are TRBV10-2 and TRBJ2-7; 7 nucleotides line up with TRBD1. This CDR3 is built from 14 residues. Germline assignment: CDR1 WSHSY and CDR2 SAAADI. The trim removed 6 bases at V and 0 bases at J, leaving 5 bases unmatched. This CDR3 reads CASRRQGDSYEQYF. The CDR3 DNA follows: TGCGCCAGCAGGAGACAGGGAGACTCCTACGAGCAGTACTTC.

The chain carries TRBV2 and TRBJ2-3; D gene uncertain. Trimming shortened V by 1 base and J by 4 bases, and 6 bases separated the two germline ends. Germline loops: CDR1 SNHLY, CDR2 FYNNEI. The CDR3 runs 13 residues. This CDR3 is CASSEGLPDTQYF. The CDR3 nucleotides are TGTGCCAGCAGTGAAGGTTTACCAGATACGCAGTATTTT.

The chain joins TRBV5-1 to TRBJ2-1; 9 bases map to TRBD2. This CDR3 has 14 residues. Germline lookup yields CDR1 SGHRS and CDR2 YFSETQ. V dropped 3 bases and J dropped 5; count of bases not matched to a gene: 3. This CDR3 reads CASSSSGGNNEQFF. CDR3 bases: TGCGCCAGCAGCTCGAGCGGGGGGAACAATGAGCAGTTCTTC. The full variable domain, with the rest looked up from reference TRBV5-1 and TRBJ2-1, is KAGVTQTPRYLIKTRGQQVTLSCSPISGHRSVSWYQQTPGQGLQFLFEYFSETQRNKGNFPGRFSGRQFSNSRSEMNVSTLELGDSALYLCASSSSGGNNEQFFGPGTRLTVL.

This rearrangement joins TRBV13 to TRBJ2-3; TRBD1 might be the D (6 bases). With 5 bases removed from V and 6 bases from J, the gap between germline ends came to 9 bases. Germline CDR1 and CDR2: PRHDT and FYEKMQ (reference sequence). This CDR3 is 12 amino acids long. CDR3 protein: CASSHDRDTQYF. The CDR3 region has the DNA TGTGCCAGCAGCCATGACAGGGATACGCAGTATTTT.

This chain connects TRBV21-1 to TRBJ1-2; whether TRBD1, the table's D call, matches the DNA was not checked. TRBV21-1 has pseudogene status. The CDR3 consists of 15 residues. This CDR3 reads CASRMTNSGRYGYTF. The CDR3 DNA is TGTGCCAGCAGGATGACCAATTCAGGGCGCTATGGCTACACCTTC.

CDR3 amino acids: CSAPQTSGSNEQFF. In nucleotides, the CDR3 is TGCAGCGCTCCGCAGACTAGCGGGAGTAATGAGCAGTTCTTC. The chain links TRBV29-1 to TRBJ2-1; 12 bases are a match to TRBD2. Germline V gene data show CDR1 as SQVTM and CDR2 as ANQGSEA. Losses at the gene ends were 7 bases for V and 7 bases for J; bases not matched to a gene: 8. The CDR3 sequence is 14 residues long.

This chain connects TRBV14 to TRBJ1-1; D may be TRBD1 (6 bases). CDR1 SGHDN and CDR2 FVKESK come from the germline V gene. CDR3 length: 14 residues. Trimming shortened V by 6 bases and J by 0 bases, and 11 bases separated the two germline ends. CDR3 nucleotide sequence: TGTGCCAGCAGACCGACAGGAGTGAACACTGAAGCTTTCTTT. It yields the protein CASRPTGVNTEAFF.